This TCR beta chain stems from a study of response to subunit inactivated influenza vaccine (dated 2018 in TCRdb). Notes on the research overall: Deep quantitative profiling of the T cell receptor repertoire was used in the study to follow responses to a trivalent subunit inactivated influenza vaccine. What the study reported, not specific to this receptor: According to the authors, only a limited number of new T cells may be recruited by each seasonal influenza vaccination.

This clonotype was observed a few times. Its antigen is currently not known. The input lacks base qualities; no much larger clone sits a single base away. The CDR3 spans 16 residues, from the cysteine through the phenylalanine. Just CDR3 DNA is preserved here, 48 bases in frame from base 1. Relative to germline, V is 4 bases shorter and J is 0 bases shorter, with 13 bases between their ends. From the germline V gene, CDR1 is SGHTA and CDR2 is FQGNSA. The receptor library was made with RT-PCR. The instrument given in TCRdb is Illumina HiSeq 2500. The raw public data were reprocessed by TCRdb itself: fastp quality trimming at Q25, MiXCR clonotype calling, in-frame beta chains only. Identical CDR3 protein sequences are pooled into one entry, listed with their most common genes and DNA. This sample has more than 700,000 distinct CDR3 sequences in its table, and around 20% of those were observed once. The top ten constitute 10% of the sample.

The source material was PBMCs from blood, sampled roughly 5 days after vaccination. The clonotype comes from a man between 45 and 60 years old who received an inactivated influenza vaccine. Donor details come from another sample of the same person, matched by shared clones. The receptor chain draws on TRBV7-2 and TRBJ2-1; TRBD1 is perhaps the D gene, given 6 matching bases. In nucleotides, the sequence is TGTGCCAGCAGCTCCCGACAGGCTAGCTCCTACAATGAGCAGTTCTTC. It codes for CASSSRQASSYNEQFF.